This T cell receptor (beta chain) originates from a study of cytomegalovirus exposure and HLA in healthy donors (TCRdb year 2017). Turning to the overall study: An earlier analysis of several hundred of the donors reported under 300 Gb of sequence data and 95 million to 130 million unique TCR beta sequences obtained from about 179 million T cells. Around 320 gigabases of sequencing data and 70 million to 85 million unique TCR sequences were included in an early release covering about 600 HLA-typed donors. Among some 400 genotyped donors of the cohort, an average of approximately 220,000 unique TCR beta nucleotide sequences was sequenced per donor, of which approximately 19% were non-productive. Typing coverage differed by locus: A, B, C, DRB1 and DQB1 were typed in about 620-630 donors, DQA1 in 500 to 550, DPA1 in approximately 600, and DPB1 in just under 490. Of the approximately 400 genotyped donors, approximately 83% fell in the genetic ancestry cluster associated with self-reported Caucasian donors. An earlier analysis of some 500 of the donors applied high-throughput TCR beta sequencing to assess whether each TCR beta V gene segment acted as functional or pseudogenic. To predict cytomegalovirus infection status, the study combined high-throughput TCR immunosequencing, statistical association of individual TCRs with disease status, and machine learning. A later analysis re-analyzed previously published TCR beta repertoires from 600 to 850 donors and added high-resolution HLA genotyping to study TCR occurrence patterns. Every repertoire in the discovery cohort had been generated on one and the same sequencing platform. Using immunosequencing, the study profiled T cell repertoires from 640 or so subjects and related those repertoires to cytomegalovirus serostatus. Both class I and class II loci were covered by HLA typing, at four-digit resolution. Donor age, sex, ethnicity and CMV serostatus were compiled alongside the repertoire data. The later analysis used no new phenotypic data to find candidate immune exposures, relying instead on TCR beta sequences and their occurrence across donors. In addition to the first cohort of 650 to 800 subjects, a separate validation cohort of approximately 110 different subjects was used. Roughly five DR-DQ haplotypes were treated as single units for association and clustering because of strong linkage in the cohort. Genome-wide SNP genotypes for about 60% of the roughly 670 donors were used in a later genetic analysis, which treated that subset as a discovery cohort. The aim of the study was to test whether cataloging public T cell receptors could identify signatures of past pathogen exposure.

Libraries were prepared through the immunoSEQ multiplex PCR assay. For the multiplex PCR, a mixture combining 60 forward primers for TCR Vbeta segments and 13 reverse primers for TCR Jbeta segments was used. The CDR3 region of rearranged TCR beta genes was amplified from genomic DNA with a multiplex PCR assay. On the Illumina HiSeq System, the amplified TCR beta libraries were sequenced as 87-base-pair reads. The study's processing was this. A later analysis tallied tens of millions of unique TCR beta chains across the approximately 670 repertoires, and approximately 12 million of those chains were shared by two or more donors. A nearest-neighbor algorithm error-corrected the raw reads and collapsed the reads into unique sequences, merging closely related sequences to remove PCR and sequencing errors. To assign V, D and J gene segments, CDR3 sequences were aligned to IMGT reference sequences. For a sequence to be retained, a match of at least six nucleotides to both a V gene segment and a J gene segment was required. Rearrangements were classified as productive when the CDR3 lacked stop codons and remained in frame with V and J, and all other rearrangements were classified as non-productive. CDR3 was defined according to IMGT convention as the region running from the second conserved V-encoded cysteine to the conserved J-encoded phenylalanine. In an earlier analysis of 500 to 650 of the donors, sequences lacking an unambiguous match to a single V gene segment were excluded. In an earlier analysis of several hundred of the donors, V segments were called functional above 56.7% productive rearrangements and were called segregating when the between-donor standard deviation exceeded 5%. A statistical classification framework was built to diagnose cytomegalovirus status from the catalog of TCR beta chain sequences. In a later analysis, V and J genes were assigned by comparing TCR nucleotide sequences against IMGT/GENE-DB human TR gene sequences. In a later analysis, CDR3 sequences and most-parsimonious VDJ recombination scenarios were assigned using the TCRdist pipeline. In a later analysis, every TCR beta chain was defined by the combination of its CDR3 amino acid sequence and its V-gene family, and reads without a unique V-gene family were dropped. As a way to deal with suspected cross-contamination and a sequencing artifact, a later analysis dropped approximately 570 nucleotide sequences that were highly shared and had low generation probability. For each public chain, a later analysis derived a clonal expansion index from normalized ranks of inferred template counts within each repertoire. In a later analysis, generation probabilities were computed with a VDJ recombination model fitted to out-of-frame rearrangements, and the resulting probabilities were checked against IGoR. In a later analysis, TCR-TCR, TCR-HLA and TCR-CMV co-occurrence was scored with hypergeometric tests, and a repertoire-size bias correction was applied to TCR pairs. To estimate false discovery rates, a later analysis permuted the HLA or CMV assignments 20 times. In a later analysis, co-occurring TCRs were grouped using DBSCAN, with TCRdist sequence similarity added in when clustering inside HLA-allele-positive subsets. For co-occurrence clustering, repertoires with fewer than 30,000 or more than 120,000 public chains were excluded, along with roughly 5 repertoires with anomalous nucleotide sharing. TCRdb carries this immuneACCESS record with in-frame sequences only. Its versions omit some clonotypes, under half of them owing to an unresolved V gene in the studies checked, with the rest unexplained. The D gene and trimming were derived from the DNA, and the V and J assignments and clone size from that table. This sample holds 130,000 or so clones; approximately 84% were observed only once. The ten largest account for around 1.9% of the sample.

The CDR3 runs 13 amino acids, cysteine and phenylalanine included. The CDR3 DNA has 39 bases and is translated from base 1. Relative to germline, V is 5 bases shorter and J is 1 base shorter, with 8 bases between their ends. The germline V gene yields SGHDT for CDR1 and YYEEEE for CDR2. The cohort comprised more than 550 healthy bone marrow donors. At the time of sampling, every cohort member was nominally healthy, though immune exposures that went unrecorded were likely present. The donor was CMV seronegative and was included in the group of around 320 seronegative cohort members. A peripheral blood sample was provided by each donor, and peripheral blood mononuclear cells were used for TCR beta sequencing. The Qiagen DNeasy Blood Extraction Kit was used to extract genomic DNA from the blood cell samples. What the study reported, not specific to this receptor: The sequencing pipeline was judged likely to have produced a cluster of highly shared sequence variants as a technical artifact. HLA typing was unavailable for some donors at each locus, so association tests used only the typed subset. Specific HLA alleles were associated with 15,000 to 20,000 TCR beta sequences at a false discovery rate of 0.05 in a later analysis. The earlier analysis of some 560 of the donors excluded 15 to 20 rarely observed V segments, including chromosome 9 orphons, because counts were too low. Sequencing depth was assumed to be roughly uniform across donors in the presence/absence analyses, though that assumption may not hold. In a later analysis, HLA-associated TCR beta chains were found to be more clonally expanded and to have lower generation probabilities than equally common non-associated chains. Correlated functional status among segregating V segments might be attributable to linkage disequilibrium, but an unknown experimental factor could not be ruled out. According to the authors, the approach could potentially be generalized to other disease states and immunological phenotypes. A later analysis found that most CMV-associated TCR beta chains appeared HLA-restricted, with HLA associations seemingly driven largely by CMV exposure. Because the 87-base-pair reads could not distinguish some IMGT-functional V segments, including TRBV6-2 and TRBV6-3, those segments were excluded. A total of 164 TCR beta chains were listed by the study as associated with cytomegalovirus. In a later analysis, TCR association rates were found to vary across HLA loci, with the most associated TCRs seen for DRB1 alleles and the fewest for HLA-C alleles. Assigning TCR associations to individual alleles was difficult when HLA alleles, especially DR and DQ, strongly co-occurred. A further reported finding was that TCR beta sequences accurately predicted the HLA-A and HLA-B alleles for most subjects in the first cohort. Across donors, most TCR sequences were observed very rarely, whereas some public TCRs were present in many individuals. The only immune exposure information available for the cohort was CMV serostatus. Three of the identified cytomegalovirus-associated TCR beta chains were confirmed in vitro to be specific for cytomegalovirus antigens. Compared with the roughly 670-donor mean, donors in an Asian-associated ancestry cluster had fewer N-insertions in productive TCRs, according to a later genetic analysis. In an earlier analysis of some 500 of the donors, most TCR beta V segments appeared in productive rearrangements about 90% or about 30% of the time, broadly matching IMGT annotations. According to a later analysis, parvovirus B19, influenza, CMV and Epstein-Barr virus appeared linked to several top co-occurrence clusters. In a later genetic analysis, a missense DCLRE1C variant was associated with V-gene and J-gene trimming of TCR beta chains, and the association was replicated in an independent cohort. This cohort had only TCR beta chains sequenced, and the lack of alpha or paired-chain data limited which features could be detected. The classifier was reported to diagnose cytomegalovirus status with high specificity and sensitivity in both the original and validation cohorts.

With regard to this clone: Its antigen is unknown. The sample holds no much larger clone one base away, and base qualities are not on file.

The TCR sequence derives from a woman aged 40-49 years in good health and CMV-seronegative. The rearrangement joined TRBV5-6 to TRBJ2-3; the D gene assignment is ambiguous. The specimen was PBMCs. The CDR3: CASRGAGTDTQYF. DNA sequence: TGTGCCAGCAGGGGCGCAGGCACAGATACGCAGTATTTT.